This TCR beta chain originates from a study of T cells expressing NK-cell markers. TCRdb re-called the 5' RACE reads and gives one entry per CDR3 protein, without DNA. The sample table sets out some 110,000 distinct CDR3 sequences. Germline V gene data show CDR1 as SGHDT and CDR2 as YYEEEE. This CDR3 region has 15 residues. The sequence came from a woman between 18 and 75 years old in good health. The chain joins TRBV5-6 to TRBJ2-1; TCRdb returns TRBD2, unconfirmable since there is no DNA. Sequenced sample: blood T cells: a sorted CD56 or NKG2C T cell subset, CD4+ or CD8+ T cells, or bulk PBMC T cells (not recorded which). The CDR3 protein is CASSSFSGRFNEQFF.